The 13 T cell receptor beta chains given below trace back to one sample, sequenced in a study of T-cell reconstitution after alpha-beta-depleted transplantation in children. It was with unique molecular identifiers that the TCRbeta library was prepared. TCRdb ran MiXCR on the PCR reads and lists one entry per CDR3 protein. The sample has hundreds of thousands of distinct CDR3 sequences; about an eighth are singletons. This material consisted of PBMCs, taken from the stem cell graft. The receptor set was obtained from a human donor who donated a stem cell graft to a child with Fanconi anemia.

This clonotype has at least ten counts. This chain links TRBV10-3 with TRBJ1-1; unclear D gene. CDR1 ENHRY and CDR2 SYGVKD come from the germline V gene. The germline V and J ends were trimmed by 0 bases and 2 bases, with 10 bases remaining between them. The CDR3 has 15 amino acids. This chain's CDR3 is CAISESVRLNTEAFF. DNA for the CDR3: TGTGCCATCAGTGAGTCTGTCAGGCTTAACACTGAAGCTTTCTTT.

Ten or more counts support this clonotype. The chain joins TRBV19 to TRBJ1-1, with D possibly matching TRBD1 (5 bases). Between the trimmed V and J ends, which lost 3 bases and 6 bases, there was a span of 14 bases. The CDR3 is 14 residues long. CDR1 and CDR2 from the germline V gene are LNHDA and SQIVND (reference sequence). The CDR3 protein is CASSIPGAASEAFF. CDR3 bases: TGTGCCAGTAGTATCCCCGGGGCAGCCTCTGAAGCTTTCTTT.

The rearrangement uses TRBV29-1 and TRBJ1-1; D gene uncertain. Germline V gene sequence: CDR1 SQVTM, CDR2 ANQGSEA. The CDR3 contains 13 residues. The V end was cut by 3 bases, the J end by 3 bases, with 11 bases between. The CDR3 protein is CSVDRTGDTEAFF. As DNA, the CDR3 is TGCAGCGTTGACAGGACCGGGGACACTGAAGCTTTCTTT. Drawing the rest from reference TRBV29-1 and TRBJ1-1, the complete variable domain is SAVISQKPSRDICQRGTSLTIQCQVDSQVTMMFWYRQQPGQSLTLIATANQGSEATYESGFVIDKFPISRPNLTFSTLTVSNMSPEDSSIYLCSVDRTGDTEAFFGQGTRLTVV.

This clonotype was seen a few times. V and J are TRBV11-1 and TRBJ2-3; D uncertain. The ends were cut back, 7 bases at V and 2 bases at J, with 19 bases in the middle. The germline V gene has CDR1 SGHAT and CDR2 FQDESV (reference sequence). This CDR3 has 16 residues. The CDR3 DNA reads TGTGCCAGCAAGCTGAGAGAGGCTCCCTCCACAGATACGCAGTATTTT. Encoded protein: CASKLREAPSTDTQYF.

This clonotype was seen repeatedly, ten times or more. The rearrangement uses TRBV28 and TRBJ1-5; possibly TRBD1 for D (6 bases). This CDR3 is 13 amino acids long. Trimming took off 8 bases at V and 4 bases at J, with 12 bases between the two ends. Germline CDR1 reads MDHEN; CDR2 reads SYDVKM. The DNA for the CDR3 is TGTGCCAGCGTGAAACAGGGTAATCAGCCCCAGCATTTT. Encoded protein: CASVKQGNQPQHF.

There are a few counts of this clonotype. CDR3 region: CSVSRDRESEQFF. The CDR3 coding sequence is TGCAGTGTTAGCCGGGACCGAGAGAGTGAGCAGTTCTTC. This chain connects TRBV20-1 to TRBJ2-1; the D call may be TRBD1 or TRBD2 (5 bases each). The germline V and J ends were trimmed by 7 bases and 9 bases, with 19 bases remaining between them. The CDR3 spans 13 residues. Germline CDR1 DFQATT, CDR2 SNEGSKA (reference sequence).

This clonotype was detected only a few times. V usage is TRBV28 and J usage is TRBJ2-7, with 7 nucleotides matching TRBD1. Germline V gene sequence: CDR1 MDHEN, CDR2 SYDVKM. The CDR3 is made up of 12 amino acids. The junction had 2 bases not matched to a gene; V was cut back by 6 bases and J by 3 bases. The CDR3 sequence is CASSRDSYEQYV. The CDR3 DNA sequence: TGTGCCAGCAGCAGGGACAGCTACGAGCAGTACGTC.

A few counts support this clonotype. The chain joins TRBV5-1 to TRBJ1-1; tentatively, D is TRBD1 (5 bases). V was trimmed by 5 bases and J by 2 bases, leaving 10 bases between them. CDR3 length equals 13 residues. The germline CDR1 and CDR2 sequences are SGHRS and YFSETQ. CDR3 loop: CASSVGANTEAFF. The CDR3 DNA sequence: TGCGCCAGCAGTGTCGGGGCCAACACTGAAGCTTTCTTT.

This clonotype has a count of ten or more. The V and J genes are TRBV4-1 and TRBJ2-7; D is unclear. The length of the CDR3 is 14 residues. The V and J ends lost 4 bases and 1 base respectively, with 11 bases between them. Germline V gene data show CDR1 as MGHRA and CDR2 as YSYEKL. The CDR3 DNA is TGCGCCAGCAGCCTCAACCCGAGATCCTACGAGCAGTACTTC. Amino acids: CASSLNPRSYEQYF.

This clonotype was observed a handful of times. V usage is TRBV6-2 or TRBV6-3 and J usage is TRBJ2-7, with a weak D call TRBD1 (6 bases). Germline V gives CDR1 MNHEY, CDR2 SVGEGT. This CDR3 region has 15 residues. V was clipped by 6 bases and J by 1 base, with 16 bases between them. The chain's CDR3 is CASRPDSLGSYEQYV. CDR3 sequence (DNA): TGTGCCAGCAGGCCGGACAGCCTTGGATCCTACGAGCAGTACGTC.

This chain joins TRBV20-1 and TRBJ2-7, with D unclear. Germline V lookup: CDR1 DFQATT, CDR2 SNEGSKA (reference sequence). With 1 base removed from V and 2 bases from J, the gap between germline ends came to 9 bases. CDR3 length: 13 amino acids. The CDR3 bases are TGCAGTGCTAGAGTGTTGCTTCCCTACGAGCAGTACTTC. Amino acid sequence: CSARVLLPYEQYF.

This clonotype was observed a few times. The V call is TRBV12-3 or TRBV12-4, the J call TRBJ2-1, with 8 positions matching TRBD2. The CDR3 totals 16 residues. V lost 6 bases to trimming and J lost 6 bases; unmatched junction nucleotides: 13. Written as DNA, the CDR3 is TGTGCCAGCAGGAGACTAGAAGCGGGGGACCCCAATGAGCAGTTCTTC. Its translation: CASRRLEAGDPNEQFF.

This chain joins TRBV20-1 and TRBJ2-1, with 8 positions matching TRBD2. The CDR3 length is 17 residues. Looked up from germline, CDR1 is DFQATT and CDR2 is SNEGSKA (reference sequence). Germline trimming cut 1 base from V and 0 bases from J; bases unmatched to any gene: 8. CDR3 sequence reads: CSARGLAGLRSYNEQFF. CDR3 nucleotides: TGCAGTGCTAGAGGGCTAGCGGGTCTCCGCTCCTACAATGAGCAGTTCTTC.